The sequence of this T cell receptor (beta chain) was determined in a study of breast tumors, draining lymph nodes, adjacent tissues. Whole-study findings and limits: Luminal-like breast cancer showed significantly greater tumor-nontumor repertoire similarity than basal-like breast cancer did. The lymph node origin of tumor T cells was framed as consistent with a hypothesis, not demonstrated. Compared with lymph nodes, tumors were less diverse; compared with nontumor tissue, more.

This clonotype was detected ten times or more. What it binds is unknown. The lymph nodes were axillary draining lymph nodes from breast cancer patients. TCRdb re-called the multiplex PCR reads through MiXCR, storing one row per CDR3 protein. The table lists roughly 130,000 distinct CDR3 sequences, over 25% of them singletons. CDR1 GTSNPN and CDR2 SVGIG come from the germline V gene (reference sequence). The CDR3 has 15 amino acids. The V end was cut by 3 bases, the J end by 0 bases, with 11 bases between. The clonotype was recovered from a female donor with breast cancer. Some clones in this sample may be carry-over from other donors' samples. The specimen sequenced was axillary lymph node tissue. The rearrangement joins TRBV30 to TRBJ1-4; D ambiguous. The chain's CDR3 is CAWRARTATNEKLFF. In nucleotides, the CDR3 is TGTGCCTGGAGAGCGAGGACCGCAACTAATGAAAAACTGTTTTTT.